The present T cell receptor (beta chain) was sequenced within a study of blood T cell repertoires in COVID-19. Across the whole study: The United States, Italy and Spain were the sources of the acute and convalescent COVID-19 samples. Nucleic acid was either cDNA or gDNA, and it came from T cells, B-cell-depleted T cells, or PBMCs.

The Seattle site enrolled patients during active infection and followed them longitudinally. Clones were read by immunoSEQ multiplex PCR, and TCRdb kept only the in-frame ones, dropping some. The sample lists under 450,000 clones; 75% to 90% were seen once. CDR1 and CDR2 (germline): SNHLY, FYNNEI. This CDR3 comprises 14 residues. Trimming pared 4 bases from V and 4 bases from J, leaving 10 bases between. The chain employs TRBV2 and TRBJ1-4; possibly TRBD1 for D (6 bases). The source is a woman in her 40s with COVID-19, enrolled during active disease. Sample: peripheral blood. Here the CDR3 reads CASSGTDFNEKLFF. CDR3 DNA sequence: TGTGCCAGCAGTGGGACAGACTTTAATGAAAAACTGTTTTTT.